The clone carrying this T cell receptor beta chain has only a few counts. One end of the junction is discordant with germline, which a read error may explain. All unsorted peripheral T cells were captured because whole blood was used without fractionation. This record comes from a study of HIV-infected patients and healthy controls. cDNA was made from 400 to 500 ng RNA using alpha and beta constant primers. Separate chain-specific third strand synthesis with multiplexing indices produced the alpha and beta libraries. TCRdb passed the 5' RACE reads through MiXCR, listing each CDR3 protein once. Of almost 25,000 distinct CDR3 sequences listed, 8.5% were seen once; the top ten hold almost 4%. CDR3 length equals 14 residues. CDR1 is DFQATT, CDR2 SNEGSKA, per germline (reference sequence).

The chain uses TRBV20-1 and TRBJ2-2; perhaps TRBD1 as D (5 bases). This clonotype was sampled from an adult in good health. The sample was blood. For the CDR3, the DNA is TGCAGTGCACCATCCTCAGGGAACGCCGGGGAGCTGTTTTTT. Amino acids: CSAPSSGNAGELFF.